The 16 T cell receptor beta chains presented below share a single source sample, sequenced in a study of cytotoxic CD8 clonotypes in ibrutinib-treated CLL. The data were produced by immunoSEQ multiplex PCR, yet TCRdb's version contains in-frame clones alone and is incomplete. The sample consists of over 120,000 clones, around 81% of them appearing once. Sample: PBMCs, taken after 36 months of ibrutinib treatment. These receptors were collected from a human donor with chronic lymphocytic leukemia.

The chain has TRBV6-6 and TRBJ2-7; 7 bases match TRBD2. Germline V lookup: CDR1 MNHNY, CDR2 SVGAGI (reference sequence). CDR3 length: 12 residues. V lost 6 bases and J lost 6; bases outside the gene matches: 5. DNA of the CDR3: TGTGCCAGCAGACCCTCGGGGGGCGAGCAGTACTTC. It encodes CASRPSGGEQYF.

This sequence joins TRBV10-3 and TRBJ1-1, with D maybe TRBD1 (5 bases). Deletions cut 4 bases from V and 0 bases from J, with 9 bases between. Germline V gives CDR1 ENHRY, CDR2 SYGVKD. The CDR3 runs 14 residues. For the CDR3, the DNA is TGTGCCATCAGTGGACAGTTTATGAACACTGAAGCTTTCTTT. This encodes CAISGQFMNTEAFF.

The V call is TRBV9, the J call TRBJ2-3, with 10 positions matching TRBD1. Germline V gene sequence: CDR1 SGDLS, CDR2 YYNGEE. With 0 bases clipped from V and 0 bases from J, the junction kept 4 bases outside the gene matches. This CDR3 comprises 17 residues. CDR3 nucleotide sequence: TGTGCCAGCAGCGTAGAGGGACAGGGGTTGAGCACAGATACGCAGTATTTT. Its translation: CASSVEGQGLSTDTQYF.

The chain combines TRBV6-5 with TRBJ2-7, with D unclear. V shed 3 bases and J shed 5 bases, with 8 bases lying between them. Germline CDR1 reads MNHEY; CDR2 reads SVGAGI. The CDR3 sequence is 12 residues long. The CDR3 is CASSYLAHEQYF. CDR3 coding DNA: TGTGCCAGCAGTTATCTCGCCCACGAGCAGTACTTC.

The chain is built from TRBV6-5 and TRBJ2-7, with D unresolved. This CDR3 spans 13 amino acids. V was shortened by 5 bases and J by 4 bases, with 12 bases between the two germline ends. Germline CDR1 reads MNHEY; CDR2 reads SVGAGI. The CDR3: CASSRTTQYEQYF. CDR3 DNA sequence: TGTGCCAGCAGTCGGACGACACAATACGAGCAGTACTTC.

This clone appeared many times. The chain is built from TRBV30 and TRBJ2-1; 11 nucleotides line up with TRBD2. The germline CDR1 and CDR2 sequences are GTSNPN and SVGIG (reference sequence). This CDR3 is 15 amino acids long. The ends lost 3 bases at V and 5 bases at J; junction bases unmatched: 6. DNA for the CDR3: TGTGCCTGGAGGAGGGGGGGACTAGCGGACAATGAGCAGTTCTTC. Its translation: CAWRRGGLADNEQFF. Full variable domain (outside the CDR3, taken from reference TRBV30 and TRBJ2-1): SQTIHQWPATLVQPVGSPLSLECTVEGTSNPNLYWYRQAAGRGLQLLFYSVGIGQISSEVPQNLSASRPQDRQFILSSKKLLLSDSGFYLCAWRRGGLADNEQFFGPGTRLTVL.

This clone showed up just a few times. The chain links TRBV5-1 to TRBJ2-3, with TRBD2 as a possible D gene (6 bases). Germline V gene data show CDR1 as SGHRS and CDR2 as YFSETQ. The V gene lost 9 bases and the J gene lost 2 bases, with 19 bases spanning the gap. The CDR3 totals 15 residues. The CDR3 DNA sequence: TGCGCCACCAAAGATCGCGGGGACCCCACAGATACGCAGTATTTT. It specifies CATKDRGDPTDTQYF.

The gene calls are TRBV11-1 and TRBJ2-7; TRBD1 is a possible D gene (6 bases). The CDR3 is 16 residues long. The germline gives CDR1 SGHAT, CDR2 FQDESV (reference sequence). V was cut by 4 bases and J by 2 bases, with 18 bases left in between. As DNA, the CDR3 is TGTGCCAGCAGCTCCGGGCAGACAGGATTCACCTACGAGCAGTACTTC. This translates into CASSSGQTGFTYEQYF. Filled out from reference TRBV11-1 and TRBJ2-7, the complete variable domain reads EAEVAQSPRYKITEKSQAVAFWCDPISGHATLYWYRQILGQGPELLVQFQDESVVDDSQLPKDRFSAERLKGVDSTLKIQPAELGDSAMYLCASSSGQTGFTYEQYFGPGTRLTVT.

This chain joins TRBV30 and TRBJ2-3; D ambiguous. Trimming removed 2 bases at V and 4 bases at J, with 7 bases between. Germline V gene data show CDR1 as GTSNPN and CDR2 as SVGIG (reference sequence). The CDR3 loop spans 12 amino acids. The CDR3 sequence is CAWSSQSDTQYF. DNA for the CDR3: TGTGCCTGGAGTTCCCAGTCAGATACGCAGTATTTT.

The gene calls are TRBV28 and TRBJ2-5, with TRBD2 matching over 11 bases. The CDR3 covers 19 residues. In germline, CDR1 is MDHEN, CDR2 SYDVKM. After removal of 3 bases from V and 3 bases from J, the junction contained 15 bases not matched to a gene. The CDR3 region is CASSFKTLASGGPKETQYF. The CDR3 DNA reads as TGTGCCAGCAGTTTTAAGACCCTGGCTAGCGGGGGGCCTAAAGAGACCCAGTACTTC.

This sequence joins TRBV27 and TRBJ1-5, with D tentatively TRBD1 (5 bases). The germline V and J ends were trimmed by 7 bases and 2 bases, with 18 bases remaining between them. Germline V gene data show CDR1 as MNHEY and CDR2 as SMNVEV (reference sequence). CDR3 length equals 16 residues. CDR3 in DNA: TGTGCCAGCAAAAAAATGACCCGGGGGGGCAATCAGCCCCAGCATTTT. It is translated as CASKKMTRGGNQPQHF.

The CDR3, as DNA: TGTGCCAGCCTCAAATGGGCGGGACTAAAAAGCTCCTACAATGAGCAGTTCTTC. This translates into CASLKWAGLKSSYNEQFF. V gene TRBV28 combines with J gene TRBJ2-1; 7 nucleotides match TRBD2. The ends lost 8 bases at V and 0 bases at J; junction bases unmatched: 16. The length of the CDR3 is 18 residues. Germline lookup yields CDR1 MDHEN and CDR2 SYDVKM.

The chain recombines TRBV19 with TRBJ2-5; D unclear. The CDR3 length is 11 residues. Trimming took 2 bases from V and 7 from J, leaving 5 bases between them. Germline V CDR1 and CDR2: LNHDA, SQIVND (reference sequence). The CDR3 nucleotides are TGTGCCAGTAGTATATTTGGGACCCAGTACTTC. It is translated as CASSIFGTQYF. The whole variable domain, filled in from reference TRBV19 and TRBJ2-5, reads DGGITQSPKYLFRKEGQNVTLSCEQNLNHDAMYWYRQDPGQGLRLIYYSQIVNDFQKGDIAEGYSVSREKKESFPLTVTSAQKNPTAFYLCASSIFGTQYFGPGTRLLVL.

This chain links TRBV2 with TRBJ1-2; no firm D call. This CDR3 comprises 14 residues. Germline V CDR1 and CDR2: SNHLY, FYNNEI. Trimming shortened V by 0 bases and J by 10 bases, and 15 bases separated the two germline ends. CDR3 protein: CASSEALTLGAYTF. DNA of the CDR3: TGTGCCAGCAGTGAAGCCCTAACTCTTGGAGCCTACACCTTC.

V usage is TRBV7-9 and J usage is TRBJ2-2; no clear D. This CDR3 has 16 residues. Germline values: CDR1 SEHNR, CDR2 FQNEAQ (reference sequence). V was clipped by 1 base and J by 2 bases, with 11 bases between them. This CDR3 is CASSLGPGPNTGELFF. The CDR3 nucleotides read TGTGCCAGCAGCTTAGGACCGGGCCCAAACACCGGGGAGCTGTTTTTT.

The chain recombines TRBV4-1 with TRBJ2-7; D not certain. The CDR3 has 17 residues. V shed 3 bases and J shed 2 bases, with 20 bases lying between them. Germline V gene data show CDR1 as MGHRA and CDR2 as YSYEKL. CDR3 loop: CASSHSSRSTNPYEQYF. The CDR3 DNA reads TGCGCCAGCAGCCACAGTAGTCGTAGCACAAATCCCTACGAGCAGTACTTC.